The text below deals with one TCR beta chain. As yet, its antigen is unknown. The junction shows a germline mismatch at one end, possibly a read error. On each TCR cDNA molecule, a unique molecular identifier was present. TCRdb reanalysed the 5' RACE reads using MiXCR and keeps one entry per CDR3 protein. The table lists about 12,000 distinct CDR3 sequences, 13% to 15% of them singletons, with 2.4% in the top ten. Noted time point: sample taken at primary tumor resection. Whole RNA from tumor, nontumor lung or frozen PBMC was sequenced unsorted. Donors were about 70 untreated early-stage non-small cell lung cancer patients. The data are from a study of spatial heterogeneity in lung cancer. The wider study: Consistently, beta-chain sequences turned up in larger numbers than alpha-chain sequences did. Study results and caveats: Ubiquitous expanded tumor TCRs appeared in blood more at resection than follow-up.

The CDR3 has 14 amino acids. The V gene's germline CDR1 is SQVTM and CDR2 ANQGSEA. The chain combines TRBV29-1 with TRBJ1-4; 9 bases agree with TRBD1. The source is a female donor with early-stage non-small cell lung cancer. Material: PBMCs, obtained at surgery. CDR3 bases: TGCAGCGTTTTTACCGGGACAGGGAATGAAAAACTGATTTTT. It yields the protein CSVFTGTGNEKLIF.